Shown below are 3 T cell receptor beta chains from a single sample sequenced in a study of blood T cell repertoires in COVID-19. Assay: immunoSEQ multiplex PCR; the TCRdb copy retains only in-frame clones and omits some. Of about 220,000 clones listed, about 86% are singletons. Sequencing was done on a sample of peripheral blood. These receptors all stem from a woman in her 30s who had recovered from COVID-19.

The chain uses TRBV28 and TRBJ2-1; the D gene is possibly TRBD1 (6 bases). Trimming left V 6 bases short and J 5 bases short, with 20 bases between. Germline loops: CDR1 MDHEN, CDR2 SYDVKM. The CDR3 extends over 16 amino acids. CDR3 nucleotide sequence: TGTGCCAGCAGCCTTACATTAGGGACACTGGACAATGAGCAGTTCTTC. This translates into CASSLTLGTLDNEQFF.

V and J are TRBV6-1 and TRBJ1-1, with no clear D. Germline CDR1 and CDR2: MNHNS and SASEGT. V shed 2 bases and J shed 3 bases, with 13 bases lying between them. The CDR3 is 15 residues long. The CDR3 here is CASSESSPYDTEAFF. The CDR3 region has the DNA TGTGCCAGCAGTGAATCCTCCCCTTATGACACTGAAGCTTTCTTT.

The chain links TRBV6-5 to TRBJ1-1; D is ambiguous. Germline-derived CDR1 and CDR2 are MNHEY and SVGAGI. CDR3 length: 15 residues. The V and J ends lost 0 bases and 10 bases respectively, with 18 bases between them. The CDR3 loop reads CASSYSGLDVVVAFF. Here the CDR3 DNA reads TGTGCCAGCAGTTACTCAGGACTCGATGTGGTTGTAGCTTTCTTT.